The rows below give T cell receptor beta chains drawn from one sample of a study of blood T cell repertoires in COVID-19. Here immunoSEQ multiplex PCR was the method, and the copy in TCRdb shows in-frame clones only, minus some. The data contain roughly 200,000 clones, roughly 81% of them singletons. What was sequenced was peripheral blood. The receptors shown here come from a woman in her forties with COVID-19, enrolled during active disease. CDR3s leave out the opening cysteine and the closing phenylalanine or tryptophan.

J | V | CDR3
TRBJ1-1 | TRBV6-5 | ASIGGANTEAF
TRBJ2-1 | TRBV20-1 | SAWRGKQF
TRBJ1-1 | TRBV3-1/TRBV3-2 | ASSQGQMNTEAF
TRBJ2-2 | TRBV27 | ASSLSGGWTGELF
TRBJ2-5 | TRBV5-8 | ASSLGLAGVQETQY
TRBJ1-1 | TRBV29-1 | SGVLGAGRAF
TRBJ1-5 | TRBV7-2 | ASSAGTGANQPQH
TRBJ2-1 | TRBV7-9 | ASSLASGVGNEQF
TRBJ2-5 | TRBV10-2 | ASGTAQETQY
TRBJ2-5 | TRBV2 | ASIRTGRDGQETQY
TRBJ1-1 | TRBV30 | AWSPTAGPAF
TRBJ2-7 | TRBV19 | ASSSSGRAIVNEQY
TRBJ2-5 | TRBV12-3/TRBV12-4 | ASSEPGRETQY
TRBJ2-1 | TRBV19 | ASSRGGKQEQF
TRBJ2-2 | TRBV2 | ASSEEGAGELF
TRBJ1-6 | TRBV19 | ASSPMSSYNSPLH
TRBJ1-2 | TRBV6-5 | ASYTPDFPYGYT
TRBJ2-5 | TRBV12-3/TRBV12-4 | ASSFGGETQY
TRBJ2-7 | TRBV3-1/TRBV3-2 | ASSQARGEQY
TRBJ2-1 | TRBV30 | AYTFSGRILQF
TRBJ1-2 | TRBV9 | ASSGTQGTSPISYGYT
TRBJ2-5 | TRBV2 | ASLRTPQETQY
TRBJ1-2 | TRBV2 | ASGQGVNSYGYT
TRBJ2-3 | TRBV10-2 | ASREGNTPQY
TRBJ1-5 | TRBV6-2/TRBV6-3 | ASSYRQSNQPQH
TRBJ1-1 | TRBV19 | ASSITHGRGSTEAF
TRBJ2-3 | TRBV24-1 | ATSYLGTQY
TRBJ2-2 | TRBV7-3 | ASSLGRTTGELF
TRBJ2-7 | TRBV7-6 | ASSLETWGLAGAYEQY
TRBJ2-5 | TRBV11-2 | ASSLGGREETQY
TRBJ2-1 | TRBV11-2 | ASRPISAGVLYEQF
TRBJ2-3 | TRBV27 | ASRSHSTDTQY
TRBJ1-2 | TRBV29-1 | SVEMHGANYGYT
TRBJ2-3 | TRBV7-9 | ASSLAGGTDTQY
TRBJ2-7 | TRBV18 | ASSPPDTYYEQY
TRBJ1-2 | TRBV29-1 | SVEVGGGGGYT
TRBJ2-7 | TRBV27 | ASKRRASYEQY
TRBJ2-3 | TRBV11-2 | ASSLAGGLTDTQY
TRBJ1-2 | TRBV9 | ASSVHRGLGYT
TRBJ2-2 | TRBV9 | ASSPPSGSWAGELF
TRBJ1-4 | TRBV7-9 | ASSTPPGGSATNEKLF
TRBJ2-2 | TRBV7-9 | ASSPPGAGELF
TRBJ1-6 | TRBV5-1 | ASSLFGDSNSPLH
TRBJ2-5 | TRBV5-5 | ASSSPHGETQY
TRBJ2-5 | TRBV5-8 | ASSLDVLEWKTQY
TRBJ1-5 | TRBV5-5 | ASSLQGNQPQH
TRBJ1-1 | TRBV30 | AWSYAMNTEAF
TRBJ1-2 | TRBV28 | ASSPRPFYGYT
TRBJ2-1 | TRBV7-2 | ASSGSGGAFFEQF
TRBJ1-5 | TRBV30 | AWSVPNSLDRENQPQH
TRBJ2-7 | TRBV3-1/TRBV3-2 | ASSQVGTSGIPTYEQY
TRBJ1-5 | TRBV7-8 | ASSLRESGNQPQH
TRBJ2-2 | TRBV28 | ASRTSGIAGGDTGELF
TRBJ1-2 | TRBV6-6 | ASIERGAHGYT